This entry lists 11 T cell receptor beta chains sequenced from one sample in a study of human T cells and chemical hapten exposure. MiXCR, applied by TCRdb to the RACE reads, yields one record per CDR3 protein. Of roughly 360,000 distinct CDR3 sequences listed, roughly 4.8% are singletons. Indicated time point: patch test 1, 2 weeks after DPC sensitization. Specified treatment: therapeutic diphenylcyclopropenone sensitization with weekly scalp DPC. The sequencing used whole blood, collected in connection with sensitization to the hapten diphenylcyclopropenone (DPC). Every receptor here comes from a woman aged 50 to 60 with alopecia areata. Some clones in this sample may be carry-over from other donors' samples.

This clonotype was counted at least ten times. The chain combines TRBV6-2 or TRBV6-3 with TRBJ1-4; D is unclear. This CDR3 region has 15 residues. Germline-derived CDR1 and CDR2 are MNHEY and SVGEGT. V was pared by 6 bases and J by 8 bases, with 19 bases between. The CDR3 sequence is CASSKNRQGTEKLFF. The CDR3 DNA reads as TGTGCCAGCAGCAAAAACCGACAAGGCACCGAAAAACTGTTTTTT.

This clonotype showed up many times. The chain couples TRBV12-3 or TRBV12-4 to TRBJ2-3; TRBD2 is a possible D gene (7 bases). V lost 3 bases to trimming and J lost 6 bases, with 16 bases between them. The CDR3 runs 15 residues. The CDR3 DNA follows: TGTGCCAGCAGTTTGATGGCGGGGGCAACGGATACGCAGTATTTT. Encoded protein: CASSLMAGATDTQYF.

The genes are TRBV27 and TRBJ2-5; D is possibly TRBD2 (5 bases). V lost 2 bases to trimming and J lost 4 bases, with 14 bases between them. Per the germline V gene, CDR1 is MNHEY and CDR2 is SMNVEV (reference sequence). This CDR3 has 15 amino acids. CDR3 amino acids: CASSLGGRGSETQYF. In nucleotides, the CDR3 is TGTGCCAGCAGTTTAGGTGGGAGAGGGTCAGAGACCCAGTACTTC.

The table lists this clonotype with many counts. V gene TRBV6-5 combines with J gene TRBJ2-3; weak D call: TRBD2 (5 bases). The CDR3 has 15 amino acids. Germline assignment: CDR1 MNHEY and CDR2 SVGAGI. Trimming stripped 0 bases from V and 0 bases from J, with 7 bases between. In DNA form, the CDR3 reads TGTGCCAGCAGTTACTCGGGAGACAGCACAGATACGCAGTATTTT. It translates to CASSYSGDSTDTQYF.

There are a few counts of this clonotype. CDR3 protein: CASSQPTGETYNEQFF. The CDR3 DNA sequence: TGTGCCAGCAGCCAACCTACAGGGGAGACCTACAATGAGCAGTTCTTC. The chain joins TRBV7-6 to TRBJ2-1, with TRBD1 matching 7 bases. CDR1 is SGHVS, CDR2 FNYEAQ, per germline. Trimming at V came to 5 bases and at J to 2 bases, leaving 9 bases not matched to a gene. CDR3 size: 16 residues.

This chain joins TRBV20-1 and TRBJ1-3; D is uncertain. The CDR3 consists of 15 residues. V shed 0 bases and J shed 0 bases, with 9 bases lying between them. Germline V lookup: CDR1 DFQATT, CDR2 SNEGSKA (reference sequence). CDR3 loop: CSAREMITSGNTIYF. CDR3 nucleotides: TGCAGTGCTAGAGAGATGATTACCTCTGGAAACACCATATATTTT.

In its sample, this clonotype was seen a few times. CDR3 coding DNA: TGTGCCAGCAGCTTAGGCCTAGCGGGGCCCTTAAACACCGGGGAGCTGTTTTTT. Residues: CASSLGLAGPLNTGELFF. The V call is TRBV7-2, the J call TRBJ2-2; 9 bases align to TRBD2. Unmatched junction bases numbered 8, after V lost 1 base and J lost 2 bases. Germline V gene data show CDR1 as SGHTA and CDR2 as FQGNSA. This CDR3 spans 18 amino acids.

This clonotype has a count of ten or more. Here the CDR3 DNA reads TGTGCCTGGACACGGGGGTTGGGCGAGCAGTACTTC. This sequence encodes CAWTRGLGEQYF. The chain recombines TRBV30 with TRBJ2-7; D possibly corresponds to TRBD2 (6 bases). The germline V gene encodes CDR1 GTSNPN and CDR2 SVGIG (reference sequence). The CDR3 sequence is 12 residues long. V lost 4 bases and J lost 6, with 13 bases in between.

In this sample, this clonotype turned up many times. The chain combines TRBV5-1 with TRBJ1-2, with unresolved D. CDR1 SGHRS and CDR2 YFSETQ come from the germline V gene. The CDR3 is 13 residues long. V lost 4 bases, J lost 2 bases, and 9 bases lay in between. The chain's CDR3 is CASSGRTNYGYTF. The CDR3 nucleotides read TGCGCCAGCAGCGGCAGAACAAACTATGGCTACACCTTC.

Ten or more counts support this clonotype. J is TRBJ1-6 and V is TRBV2; possibly TRBD1 for D (5 bases). V was shortened by 8 bases and J by 10 bases, with 12 bases between the two germline ends. The germline V gene encodes CDR1 SNHLY and CDR2 FYNNEI. The CDR3 covers 12 residues. The CDR3 region has the DNA TGTGCCAGCTGGGGCGTTCTCTCACCCCTCCACTTT. Residues: CASWGVLSPLHF.

This clonotype was observed a handful of times. This chain connects TRBV10-3 to TRBJ1-6; D is undetermined. Deletions cut 5 bases from V and 8 bases from J, with 10 bases between. Germline V CDR1 and CDR2: ENHRY, SYGVKD. The length of the CDR3 is 13 residues. The CDR3 is CAISPRYHSPLHF. CDR3 bases: TGTGCCATCAGTCCGCGGTACCATTCACCCCTCCACTTT.